The 16 T cell receptor beta chains presented below share a single source sample, sequenced in a study of glioma-infiltrating T cells after dendritic cell vaccination. TCRdb keeps only in-frame clones here, not all; method: immunoSEQ multiplex PCR. The repertoire holds about 92,000 clones, 86% seen once, with roughly 14% in the top ten. The material was blood, obtained before dendritic cell vaccination. These receptors originate from a human donor with glioblastoma.

The DNA for the CDR3 is TGTGCCATCAGTACAGGGTTGGCCTATAATTCACCCCTCCACTTT. Residues: CAISTGLAYNSPLHF. The V call is TRBV10-3, the J call TRBJ1-6; tentative D call: TRBD1 (6 bases). The germline gives CDR1 ENHRY, CDR2 SYGVKD. The CDR3 is 15 amino acids. V gave up 5 bases and J gave up 2 bases, with 10 bases separating them.

The chain has TRBV2 and TRBJ1-2; a possible D gene is TRBD1 (5 bases). This CDR3 region has 13 residues. The germline CDR1 and CDR2 sequences are SNHLY and FYNNEI. The V end lost 6 bases, the J end lost 4 bases, and 12 bases lay between the germline ends. The CDR3 coding sequence is TGTGCCAGCAGCGACGACAGAACCTATGGCTACACCTTC. It translates to CASSDDRTYGYTF.

Comment on this clone: Other DNA sequences within the sample encode an identical CDR3. V and J are TRBV28 and TRBJ1-5, with 8 bases identical to TRBD1. Germline V gene lookup returns CDR1 MDHEN and CDR2 SYDVKM. The V and J ends lost 3 bases and 4 bases, in that order; junction bases with no gene match: 2. This CDR3 is built from 14 residues. The chain's CDR3 is CASSFGTGNQPQHF. The CDR3 DNA reads as TGTGCCAGCAGTTTCGGGACAGGTAATCAGCCCCAGCATTTT.

The chain has TRBV11-2 and TRBJ1-6; 8 bases are shared with TRBD1. CDR3 length: 13 residues. Trimming took 5 bases from V and 6 from J; bases not matched to a gene: 0. Germline V lookup: CDR1 SGHAT, CDR2 FQNNGV. CDR3 bases: TGTGCCAGCAGCGACAGGGGTAATTCACCCCTCCACTTT. Translated, it gives CASSDRGNSPLHF. Full variable domain (missing parts from reference TRBV11-2 and TRBJ1-6): EAGVAQSPRYKIIEKRQSVAFWCNPISGHATLYWYQQILGQGPKLLIQFQNNGVVDDSQLPKDRFSAERLKGVDSTLKIQPAKLEDSAVYLCASSDRGNSPLHFGNGTRLTVT.

The rearrangement links TRBV9 to TRBJ2-3; 9 positions match TRBD1. V lost 3 bases, J lost 4 bases, and 3 bases stayed unmatched. This CDR3 has 14 residues. Germline V CDR1 and CDR2: SGDLS, YYNGEE. In DNA form, the CDR3 reads TGTGCCAGCAGCGGTACAGGGGGCCCAGATACGCAGTATTTT. Translation gives CASSGTGGPDTQYF.

V usage is TRBV7-3 and J usage is TRBJ2-1; a weak D match, TRBD2 (6 bases). This CDR3 has 20 residues. CDR1 is SGHTA, CDR2 FQGTGA, per germline. Between the trimmed V and J ends, which lost 2 bases and 8 bases, there was a span of 31 bases. For the CDR3, the DNA is TGTGCCAGCAGCTTACCCTGGGATGCCGCTGGAGGGGTGAAGAGTGATGAGCAGTTCTTC. It encodes CASSLPWDAAGGVKSDEQFF.

The gene calls are TRBV7-2 and TRBJ2-2, with 8 bases fitting TRBD1. The CDR3 covers 16 residues. Germline lookup yields CDR1 SGHTA and CDR2 FQGNSA. V lost 5 bases and J lost 0; bases outside the gene matches: 5. The CDR3 loop is CASSTRTGTNTGELFF. The DNA of the CDR3 is TGTGCCAGCAGCACCCGGACAGGGACGAACACCGGGGAGCTGTTTTTT.

CDR3 nucleotide sequence: TGTGCCAGCAGTCTCCGGACAGGGATGGGCAATCAGCCCCAGCATTTT. This codes for CASSLRTGMGNQPQHF. The rearrangement joins TRBV28 to TRBJ1-5; 8 positions match TRBD1. The CDR3 runs to 16 residues. J gave up 2 bases and V 5 bases, and 8 bases lay outside the gene matches. CDR1 and CDR2 from the germline V gene are MDHEN and SYDVKM.

DNA of the CDR3: TGTGCCAGCAGCCCCCGACAGGGAGGCTACGAGCAGTACTTC. It encodes CASSPRQGGYEQYF. The chain combines TRBV5-4 with TRBJ2-7; D may be TRBD1 (7 bases). Germline CDR1 and CDR2: SGHNT and YYREEE (reference sequence). CDR3 length: 14 residues. Trimming removed 4 bases from V and 3 bases from J, with 14 bases in between.

Note on this clone: Additional DNA sequences in this sample encode the identical CDR3. The chain joins TRBV29-1 to TRBJ2-7; D perhaps matches TRBD1 (6 bases). Trimming left V 4 bases short and J 2 bases short, with 18 bases between. Germline CDR1 and CDR2: SQVTM and ANQGSEA. This CDR3 region has 15 residues. The DNA for the CDR3 is TGCAGCGTTGGAGGATTGACCGGACAGACCTACGAGCAGTACTTC. This gives the protein CSVGGLTGQTYEQYF.

The CDR3 DNA follows: TGTGCCAGCAGTTTATTAGGCAGGGAATACGAGCAGTACTTC. Translating it yields CASSLLGREYEQYF. The chain uses TRBV27 and TRBJ2-7, with D maybe TRBD1 (5 bases). V lost 1 base and J 4 bases, leaving 11 bases between the germline ends. CDR1 MNHEY and CDR2 SMNVEV come from the germline V gene (reference sequence). The CDR3 sequence is 14 residues long.

This clone was counted a few times. The chain couples TRBV5-8 to TRBJ2-1, with 12 bases identical to TRBD2. Germline V lookup: CDR1 SGHTS, CDR2 YDEGEE. The CDR3 runs 16 residues. The V and J ends lost 0 bases and 9 bases, in that order; junction bases with no gene match: 7. The CDR3 bases are TGTGCCAGCAGCTTGGGGACTAGCGGGATCCGGGGTGAGCAGTTCTTC. Residues: CASSLGTSGIRGEQFF.

The chain employs TRBV5-6 and TRBJ2-2, with TRBD2 identical over 14 bases. The ends lost 1 base at V and 4 bases at J; junction bases unmatched: 3. This CDR3 has 17 amino acids. The germline V gene encodes CDR1 SGHDT and CDR2 YYEEEE. CDR3 loop: CASSLMGLAGVTGELFF. The CDR3 DNA reads as TGTGCCAGCAGCTTGATGGGACTAGCGGGAGTCACCGGGGAGCTGTTTTTT.

V usage is TRBV28 and J usage is TRBJ2-3; 11 bases are a match to TRBD1. Germline V gene data show CDR1 as MDHEN and CDR2 as SYDVKM. CDR3 size: 22 residues. Trimming removed 0 bases from V and 4 bases from J; junction bases left unmatched: 21. In nucleotides, the CDR3 is TGTGCCAGCAGTTTATGGGGGGTCGGGGGGACAGGGGGAACCCGGAGGCCAGATACGCAGTATTTT. Translation gives CASSLWGVGGTGGTRRPDTQYF.

The chain links TRBV19 to TRBJ2-3, with 7 bases identical to TRBD2. The CDR3 has 16 residues. Germline CDR1 and CDR2: LNHDA and SQIVND (reference sequence). The J segment lost 4 bases and the V segment lost 1 base, leaving 8 bases of the junction unmatched. CDR3 coding DNA: TGTGCCAGTAGTATAGGAGGGACTAAGCTGGCAGATACGCAGTATTTT. Translation: CASSIGGTKLADTQYF.

The chain combines TRBV19 with TRBJ1-1; D may be TRBD1 (5 bases). In germline, CDR1 is LNHDA, CDR2 SQIVND (reference sequence). V gave up 4 bases and J gave up 3 bases, with 18 bases separating them. The CDR3 runs 16 residues. CDR3 DNA: TGTGCCAGTAGTAGGAGCAGGGAGGTAGGGGACACTGAAGCTTTCTTT. It is translated as CASSRSREVGDTEAFF. The full variable domain, with the rest looked up from reference TRBV19 and TRBJ1-1, is DGGITQSPKYLFRKEGQNVTLSCEQNLNHDAMYWYRQDPGQGLRLIYYSQIVNDFQKGDIAEGYSVSREKKESFPLTVTSAQKNPTAFYLCASSRSREVGDTEAFFGQGTRLTVV.